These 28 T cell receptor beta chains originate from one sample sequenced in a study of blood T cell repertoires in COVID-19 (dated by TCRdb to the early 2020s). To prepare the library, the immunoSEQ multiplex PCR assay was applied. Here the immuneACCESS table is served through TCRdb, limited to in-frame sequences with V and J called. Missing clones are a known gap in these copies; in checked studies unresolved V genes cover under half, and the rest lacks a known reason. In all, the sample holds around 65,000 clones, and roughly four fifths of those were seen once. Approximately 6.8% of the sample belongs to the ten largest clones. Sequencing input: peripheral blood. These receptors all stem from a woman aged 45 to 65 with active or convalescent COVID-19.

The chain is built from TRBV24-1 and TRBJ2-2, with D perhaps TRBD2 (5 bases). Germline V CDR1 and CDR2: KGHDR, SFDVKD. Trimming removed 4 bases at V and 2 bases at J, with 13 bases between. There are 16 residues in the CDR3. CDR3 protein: CATSDSGRFNTGELFF. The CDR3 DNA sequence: TGTGCCACCAGTGACAGCGGACGTTTTAACACCGGGGAGCTGTTTTTT.

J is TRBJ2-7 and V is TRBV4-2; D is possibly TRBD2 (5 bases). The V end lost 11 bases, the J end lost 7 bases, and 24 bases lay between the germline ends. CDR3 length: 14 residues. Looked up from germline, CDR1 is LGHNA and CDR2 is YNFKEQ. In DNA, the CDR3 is TGTGCCTCAGCAACTGGGAGTACCTTTGGGGAGCAGTACTTC. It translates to CASATGSTFGEQYF.

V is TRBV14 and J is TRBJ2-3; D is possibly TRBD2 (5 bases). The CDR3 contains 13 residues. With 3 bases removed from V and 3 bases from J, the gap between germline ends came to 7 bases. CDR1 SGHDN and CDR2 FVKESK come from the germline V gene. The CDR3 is CASSQRATDTQYF. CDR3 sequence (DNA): TGTGCCAGCAGCCAGCGGGCGACAGATACGCAGTATTTT. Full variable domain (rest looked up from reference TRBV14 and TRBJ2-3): EAGVTQFPSHSVIEKGQTVTLRCDPISGHDNLYWYRRVMGKEIKFLLHFVKESKQDESGMPNNRFLAERTGGTYSTLKVQPAELEDSGVYFCASSQRATDTQYFGPGTRLTVL.

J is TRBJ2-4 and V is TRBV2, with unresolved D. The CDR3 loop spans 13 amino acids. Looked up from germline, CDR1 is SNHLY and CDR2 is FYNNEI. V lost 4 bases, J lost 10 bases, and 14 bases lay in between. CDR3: CASSASAQRIQYF. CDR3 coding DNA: TGTGCCAGCAGTGCTAGTGCCCAAAGGATTCAGTACTTC.

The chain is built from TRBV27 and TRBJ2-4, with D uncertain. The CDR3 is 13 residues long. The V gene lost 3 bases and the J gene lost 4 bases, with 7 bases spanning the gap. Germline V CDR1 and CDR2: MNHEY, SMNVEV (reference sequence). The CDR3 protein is CASSLGQKNIQYF. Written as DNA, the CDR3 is TGTGCCAGCAGTTTGGGCCAGAAAAACATTCAGTACTTC.

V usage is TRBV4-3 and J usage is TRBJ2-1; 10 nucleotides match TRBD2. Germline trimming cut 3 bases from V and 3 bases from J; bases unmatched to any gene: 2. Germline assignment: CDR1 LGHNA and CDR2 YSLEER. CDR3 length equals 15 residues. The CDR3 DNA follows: TGCGCCAGCAGCCACCTAGCGGGGGACTACAATGAGCAGTTCTTC. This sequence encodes CASSHLAGDYNEQFF.

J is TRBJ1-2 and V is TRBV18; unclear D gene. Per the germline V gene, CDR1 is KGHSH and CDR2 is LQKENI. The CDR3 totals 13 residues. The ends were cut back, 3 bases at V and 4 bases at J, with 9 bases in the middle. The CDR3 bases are TGTGCCAGCTCACCGCGGGGAGCCTATGGCTACACCTTC. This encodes CASSPRGAYGYTF.

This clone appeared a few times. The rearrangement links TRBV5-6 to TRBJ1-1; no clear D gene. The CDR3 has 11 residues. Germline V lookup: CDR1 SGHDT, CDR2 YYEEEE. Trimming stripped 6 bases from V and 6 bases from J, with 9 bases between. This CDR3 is CASNYGAEAFF. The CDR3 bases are TGTGCCAGCAACTACGGGGCTGAAGCTTTCTTT.

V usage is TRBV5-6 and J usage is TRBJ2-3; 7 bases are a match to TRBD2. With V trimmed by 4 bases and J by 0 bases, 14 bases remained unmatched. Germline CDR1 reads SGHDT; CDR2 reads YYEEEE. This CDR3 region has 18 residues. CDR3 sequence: CASSPAGTNHISTDTQYF. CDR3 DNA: TGTGCCAGCAGCCCTGCCGGGACTAACCACATCAGCACAGATACGCAGTATTTT. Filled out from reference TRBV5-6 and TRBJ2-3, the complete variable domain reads DAGVTQSPTHLIKTRGQQVTLRCSPKSGHDTVSWYQQALGQGPQFIFQYYEEEERQRGNFPDRFSGHQFPNYSSELNVNALLLGDSALYLCASSPAGTNHISTDTQYFGPGTRLTVL.

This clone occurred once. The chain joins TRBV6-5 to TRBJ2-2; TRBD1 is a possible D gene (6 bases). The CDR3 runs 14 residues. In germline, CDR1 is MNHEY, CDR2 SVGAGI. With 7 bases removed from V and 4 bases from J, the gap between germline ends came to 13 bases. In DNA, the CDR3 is TGTGCCAGCAACAGGGCTGGTGGCACCGGGGAGCTGTTTTTT. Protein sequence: CASNRAGGTGELFF.

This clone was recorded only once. The CDR3 sequence is CASSYRPNSPNTEAFF. CDR3 coding DNA: TGTGCCAGCAGTTACCGACCGAACAGTCCAAACACTGAAGCTTTCTTT. The chain has TRBV6-5 and TRBJ1-1; no clear D. Germline V CDR1 and CDR2: MNHEY, SVGAGI. CDR3 length: 16 residues. V lost 2 bases, J lost 2 bases, and 15 bases lay in between.

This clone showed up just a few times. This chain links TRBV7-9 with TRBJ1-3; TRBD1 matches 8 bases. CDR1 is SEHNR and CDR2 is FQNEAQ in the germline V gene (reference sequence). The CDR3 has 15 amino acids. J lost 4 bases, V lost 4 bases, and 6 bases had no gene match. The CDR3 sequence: CASSYSTGVGNTIYF. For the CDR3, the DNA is TGTGCCAGCAGCTATTCGACAGGGGTCGGAAACACCATATATTTT.

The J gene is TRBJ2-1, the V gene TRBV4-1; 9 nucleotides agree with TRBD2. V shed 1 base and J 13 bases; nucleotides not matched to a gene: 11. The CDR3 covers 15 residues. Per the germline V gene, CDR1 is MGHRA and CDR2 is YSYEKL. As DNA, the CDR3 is TGCGCCAGCAGCCAAGGCCGACTAGCGGTCTACGTACAGTTCTTC. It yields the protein CASSQGRLAVYVQFF.

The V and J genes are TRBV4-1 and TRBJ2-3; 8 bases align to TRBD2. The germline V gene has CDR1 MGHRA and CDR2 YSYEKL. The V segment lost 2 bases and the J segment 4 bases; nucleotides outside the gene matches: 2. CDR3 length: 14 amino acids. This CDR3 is CASSQPLAADTQYF. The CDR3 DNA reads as TGCGCCAGCAGCCAACCACTAGCGGCAGATACGCAGTATTTT.

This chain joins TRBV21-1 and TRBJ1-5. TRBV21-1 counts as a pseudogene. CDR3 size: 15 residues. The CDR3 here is CASSKDSEAYQPQHF. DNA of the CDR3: TGTGCCAGCAGCAAAGATTCGGAGGCCTATCAGCCCCAGCATTTT.

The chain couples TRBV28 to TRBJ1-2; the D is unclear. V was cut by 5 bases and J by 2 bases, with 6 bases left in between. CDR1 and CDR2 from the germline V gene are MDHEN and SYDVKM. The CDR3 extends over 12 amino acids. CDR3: CASSPRNYGYTF. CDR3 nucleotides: TGTGCCAGCAGTCCCCGGAACTATGGCTACACCTTC.

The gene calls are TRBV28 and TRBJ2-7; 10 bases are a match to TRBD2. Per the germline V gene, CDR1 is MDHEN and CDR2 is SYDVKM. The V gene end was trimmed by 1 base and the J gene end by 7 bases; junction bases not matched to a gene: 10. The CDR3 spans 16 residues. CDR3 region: CASSLLTASGSGEQYF. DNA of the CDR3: TGTGCCAGCAGTTTATTGACGGCTAGCGGGAGTGGAGAGCAGTACTTC.

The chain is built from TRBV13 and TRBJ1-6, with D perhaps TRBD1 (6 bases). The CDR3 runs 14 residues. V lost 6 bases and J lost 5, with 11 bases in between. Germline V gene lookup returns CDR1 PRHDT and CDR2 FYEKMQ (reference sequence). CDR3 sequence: CASRGGQDNSPLHF. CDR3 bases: TGTGCCAGCAGGGGGGGGCAGGATAATTCACCCCTCCACTTT.

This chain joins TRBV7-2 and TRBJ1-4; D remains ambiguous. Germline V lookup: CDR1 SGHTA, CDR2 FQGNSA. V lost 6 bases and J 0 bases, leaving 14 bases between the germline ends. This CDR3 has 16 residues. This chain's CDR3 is CASSYLLSPTNEKLFF. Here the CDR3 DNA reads TGTGCCAGCAGTTATCTATTATCGCCAACTAATGAAAAACTGTTTTTT. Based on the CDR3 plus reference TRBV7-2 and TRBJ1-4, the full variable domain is GAGVSQSPSNKVTEKGKDVELRCDPISGHTALYWYRQSLGQGLEFLIYFQGNSAPDKSGLPSDRFSAERTGGSVSTLTIQRTQQEDSAVYLCASSYLLSPTNEKLFFGSGTQLSVL.

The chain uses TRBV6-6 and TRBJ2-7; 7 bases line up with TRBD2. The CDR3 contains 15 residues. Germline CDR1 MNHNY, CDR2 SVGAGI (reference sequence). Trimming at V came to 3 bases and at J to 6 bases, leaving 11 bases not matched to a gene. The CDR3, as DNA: TGTGCCAGCAGTTATAATGCCGGGGCGGGGGTCGAGCAGTACTTC. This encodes CASSYNAGAGVEQYF.

CDR3 nucleotides: TGCGCCAGCAGCCAAGCGGCTAGCGGGAGTGCAGATACGCAGTATTTT. This translates into CASSQAASGSADTQYF. This sequence joins TRBV4-1 and TRBJ2-3; 10 nucleotides align to TRBD2. Per the germline V gene, CDR1 is MGHRA and CDR2 is YSYEKL. The CDR3 has 16 residues. Trimming took 1 base from V and 4 from J; bases not matched to a gene: 5.

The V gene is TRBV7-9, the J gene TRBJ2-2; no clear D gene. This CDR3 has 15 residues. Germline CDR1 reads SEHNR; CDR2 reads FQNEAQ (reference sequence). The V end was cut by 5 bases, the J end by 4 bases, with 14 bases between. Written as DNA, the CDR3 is TGTGCCAGCAGCCCCCCAGACTTACCCACCGGGGAGCTGTTTTTT. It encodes CASSPPDLPTGELFF.

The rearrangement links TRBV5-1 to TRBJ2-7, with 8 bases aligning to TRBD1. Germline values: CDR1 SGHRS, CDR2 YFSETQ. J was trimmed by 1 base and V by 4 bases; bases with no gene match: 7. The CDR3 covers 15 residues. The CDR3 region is CASSPDRGKSYEQYF. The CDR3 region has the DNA TGCGCCAGCAGCCCCGACAGGGGTAAGTCCTACGAGCAGTACTTC. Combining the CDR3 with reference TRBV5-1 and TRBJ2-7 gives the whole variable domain KAGVTQTPRYLIKTRGQQVTLSCSPISGHRSVSWYQQTPGQGLQFLFEYFSETQRNKGNFPGRFSGRQFSNSRSEMNVSTLELGDSALYLCASSPDRGKSYEQYFGPGTRLTVT.

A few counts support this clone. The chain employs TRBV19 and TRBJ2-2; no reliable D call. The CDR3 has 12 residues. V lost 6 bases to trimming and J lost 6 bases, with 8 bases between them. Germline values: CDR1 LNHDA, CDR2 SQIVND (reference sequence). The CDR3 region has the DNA TGTGCCAGTAGCGAGGAAGCCGGGGAGCTGTTTTTT. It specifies CASSEEAGELFF.

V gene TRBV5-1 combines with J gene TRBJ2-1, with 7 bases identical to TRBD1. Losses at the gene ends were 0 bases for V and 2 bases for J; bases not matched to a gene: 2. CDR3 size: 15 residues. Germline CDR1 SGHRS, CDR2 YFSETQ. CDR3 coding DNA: TGCGCCAGCAGCTTGGATACAGGGGCCTACAATGAGCAGTTCTTC. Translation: CASSLDTGAYNEQFF.

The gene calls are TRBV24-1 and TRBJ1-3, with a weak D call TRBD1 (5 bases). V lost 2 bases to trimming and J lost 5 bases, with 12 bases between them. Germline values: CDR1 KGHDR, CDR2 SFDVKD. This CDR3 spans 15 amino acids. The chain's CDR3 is CATSDWRTSRNTIYF. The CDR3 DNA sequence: TGTGCCACCAGTGATTGGCGGACATCAAGAAACACCATATATTTT.

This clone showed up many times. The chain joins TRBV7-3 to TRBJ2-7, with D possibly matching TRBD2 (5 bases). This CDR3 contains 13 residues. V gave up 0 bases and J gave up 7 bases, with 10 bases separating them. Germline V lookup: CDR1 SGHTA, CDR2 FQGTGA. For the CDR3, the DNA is TGTGCCAGCAGCTTAACGGGAGCGAGTGAGCAGTACTTC. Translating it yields CASSLTGASEQYF. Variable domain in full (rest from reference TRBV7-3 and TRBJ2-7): GAGVSQTPSNKVTEKGKYVELRCDPISGHTALYWYRQSLGQGPEFLIYFQGTGAADDSGLPNDRFFAVRPEGSVSTLKIQRTERGDSAVYLCASSLTGASEQYFGPGTRLTVT.

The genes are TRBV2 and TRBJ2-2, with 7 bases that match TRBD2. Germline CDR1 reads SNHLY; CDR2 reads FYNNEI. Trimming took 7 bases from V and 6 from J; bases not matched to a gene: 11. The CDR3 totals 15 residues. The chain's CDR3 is CASTREGGHAGELFF. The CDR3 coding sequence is TGTGCCAGCACGAGAGAGGGAGGGCACGCCGGGGAGCTGTTTTTT.